This TCR beta chain was retrieved from a study of T cells in pancreatic ductal adenocarcinoma. Study-level points and caveats: Comparisons of tumor and blood clonality may show falsely lower tumor diversity.

A remark on this clone: Its antigen is not known.

Selected pancreatic ductal adenocarcinoma patients had undergone surgery without neoadjuvant therapy. Data came from immunoSEQ multiplex PCR; TCRdb stores just in-frame clones and leaves some out. The repertoire holds around 16,000 clones, about 93% seen once, with more than 15% in the top ten. The V gene's germline CDR1 is SEHNR and CDR2 FQNEAQ (reference sequence). The CDR3 consists of 16 residues. V shed 5 bases, J shed 2 bases, and the junction held 10 bases outside the gene matches. The V and J genes are TRBV7-9 and TRBJ2-7; 9 bases align to TRBD1. Sequenced input: PBMCs. The receptor's source is a human donor with pancreatic ductal adenocarcinoma. The CDR3 coding sequence is TGTGCCAGCAGCATAGAAGGGACAGGGAAACCCTACGAGCAGTACTTC. Protein: CASSIEGTGKPYEQYF.